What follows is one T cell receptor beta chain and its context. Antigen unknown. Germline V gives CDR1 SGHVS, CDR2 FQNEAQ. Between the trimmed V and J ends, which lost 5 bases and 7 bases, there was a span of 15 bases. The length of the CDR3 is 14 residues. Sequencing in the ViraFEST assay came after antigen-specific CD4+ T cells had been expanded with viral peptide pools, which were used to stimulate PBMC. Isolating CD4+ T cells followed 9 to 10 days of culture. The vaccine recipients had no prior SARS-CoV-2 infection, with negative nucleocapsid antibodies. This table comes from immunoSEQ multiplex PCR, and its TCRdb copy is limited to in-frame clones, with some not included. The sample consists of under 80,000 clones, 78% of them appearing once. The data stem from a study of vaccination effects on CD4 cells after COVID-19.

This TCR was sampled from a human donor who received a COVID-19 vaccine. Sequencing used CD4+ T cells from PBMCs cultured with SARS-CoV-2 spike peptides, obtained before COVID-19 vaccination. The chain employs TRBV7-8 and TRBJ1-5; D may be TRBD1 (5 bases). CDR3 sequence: CASSLLGGEQPQHF. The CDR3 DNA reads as TGTGCCAGCAGCCTACTCGGGGGTGAACAGCCCCAGCATTTT.